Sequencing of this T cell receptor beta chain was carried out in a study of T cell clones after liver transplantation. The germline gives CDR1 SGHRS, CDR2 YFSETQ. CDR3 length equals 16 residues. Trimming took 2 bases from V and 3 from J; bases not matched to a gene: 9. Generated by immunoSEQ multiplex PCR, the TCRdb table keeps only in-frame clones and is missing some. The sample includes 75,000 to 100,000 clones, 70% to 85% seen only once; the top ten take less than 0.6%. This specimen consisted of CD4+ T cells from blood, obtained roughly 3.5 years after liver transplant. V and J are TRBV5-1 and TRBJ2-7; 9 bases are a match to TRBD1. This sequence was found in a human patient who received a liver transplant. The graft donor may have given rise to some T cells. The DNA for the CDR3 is TGCGCCAGCAGCTTACAGGGGGCACGCACATTCTACGAGCAGTACTTC. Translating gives CASSLQGARTFYEQYF.